Below, 25 T cell receptor beta chains from the same sample are listed, as sequenced in a study of OX40 agonist ivuxolimab in advanced cancers. The table came from immunoSEQ multiplex PCR; TCRdb's copy has only in-frame clones and leaves some out. The sample contains just under 80,000 clones, 80% to 90% of which appear only once. The material was CD4+ or CD8+ T cells sorted from blood, obtained in a trial of the OX40 agonist ivuxolimab. Receptors were obtained from an adult with an advanced solid tumor such as melanoma, head and neck, liver or kidney cancer.

J is TRBJ2-7 and V is TRBV11-2; D could derive from TRBD1 or TRBD2 (5 bases each). V dropped 4 bases and J dropped 7 bases, with 17 bases sitting between them. CDR3 length: 14 amino acids. Looked up from germline, CDR1 is SGHAT and CDR2 is FQNNGV. The CDR3 sequence is CASSSNRDHGEQYF. The DNA of the CDR3 is TGTGCCAGCAGCTCTAACCGGGACCACGGGGAGCAGTACTTC.

V and J are TRBV2 and TRBJ2-7; 11 nucleotides line up with TRBD2. The CDR3 is made up of 13 amino acids. Trimming at V came to 11 bases and at J to 0 bases, leaving 3 bases not matched to a gene. CDR1 is SNHLY, CDR2 FYNNEI, per germline. CDR3 bases: TGTGCCGTTACTAGCGGGAGCTCCTACGAGCAGTACTTC. Protein product: CAVTSGSSYEQYF.

The table lists this clone with a count of one. The chain employs TRBV15 and TRBJ2-1; D call uncertain. V lost 0 bases and J lost 3, with 6 bases in between. The CDR3 consists of 14 residues. Germline V lookup: CDR1 LNHNV, CDR2 YYDKDF (reference sequence). In DNA, the CDR3 is TGTGCCACCAGCAGAGATACAGTCTACAATGAGCAGTTCTTC. It codes for CATSRDTVYNEQFF. Filled out from reference TRBV15 and TRBJ2-1, the complete variable domain reads DAMVIQNPRYQVTQFGKPVTLSCSQTLNHNVMYWYQQKSSQAPKLLFHYYDKDFNNEADTPDNFQSRRPNTSFCFLDIRSPGLGDTAMYLCATSRDTVYNEQFFGPGTRLTVL.

The CDR3, as DNA: TGCGCCAGCAGACCTCGGGCCGGGACAGGGAACACTGAAGCTTTCTTT. Its protein is CASRPRAGTGNTEAFF. The V and J genes are TRBV5-1 and TRBJ1-1; 8 bases are shared with TRBD1. Trimming took 5 bases from V and 1 from J; bases not matched to a gene: 10. This CDR3 is 16 amino acids long. CDR1 and CDR2 from the germline V gene are SGHRS and YFSETQ.

The V call is TRBV29-1, the J call TRBJ2-7; 13 bases map to TRBD2. There are 13 residues in the CDR3. CDR1 SQVTM and CDR2 ANQGSEA come from the germline V gene. V lost 4 bases to trimming and J lost 5 bases; unmatched junction nucleotides: 2. CDR3 DNA: TGCAGCGTTGCCGGGACTAGCGGGAACGAGCAGTACTTC. Its translation is CSVAGTSGNEQYF.

The chain links TRBV6-1 to TRBJ2-7; the D gene is possibly TRBD2 (6 bases). V shed 3 bases and J shed 3 bases, with 9 bases lying between them. CDR1 and CDR2 (germline): MNHNS, SASEGT. The CDR3 extends over 13 amino acids. CDR3 sequence reads: CASSEGLNYEQYF. The DNA of the CDR3 is TGTGCCAGCAGTGAGGGACTGAACTACGAGCAGTACTTC.

The rearrangement joins TRBV21-1 to TRBJ2-7; TRBD1, the D gene given by the table, was not confirmed from the DNA. TRBV21-1 is flagged as a pseudogene. The CDR3 contains 15 residues. The CDR3 nucleotides are TGTGCCAGCAGCAAAGTATCGACAGACTCCTACGAGCAGTACTTC. Translated: CASSKVSTDSYEQYF.

The chain is built from TRBV5-5 and TRBJ1-1; D gene unclear. The CDR3 runs 14 residues. CDR1 and CDR2 from the germline V gene are SGHKS and YYEKEE (reference sequence). Trimming cost V 0 bases and J 5 bases, with 11 bases left between them. Here the CDR3 reads CASSLGQRETEAFF. The CDR3 region has the DNA TGTGCCAGCAGCTTGGGGCAAAGGGAAACTGAAGCTTTCTTT.

V gene TRBV5-1 combines with J gene TRBJ1-6; the D is unclear. Germline values: CDR1 SGHRS, CDR2 YFSETQ. The CDR3 is 16 residues long. V dropped 0 bases and J dropped 7 bases, with 14 bases sitting between them. CDR3 bases: TGCGCCAGCAGCTTGGAGGGTTCGCCCGAAAATTCACCCCTCCACTTT. Translated: CASSLEGSPENSPLHF.

The CDR3 DNA is TGTGCAAGTCGCTTAGGGACAGGGTTCGTTGGTAGCGAGCAGTACTTC. Translated: CASRLGTGFVGSEQYF. J is TRBJ2-7 and V is TRBV12-2; whether TRBD1, the table's D call, matches the DNA was not checked. TRBV12-2 is a listed pseudogene. CDR3 length: 16 amino acids.

The chain has TRBV28 and TRBJ2-3, with D unclear. The V end was cut by 2 bases, the J end by 11 bases, with 14 bases between. Germline V CDR1 and CDR2: MDHEN, SYDVKM. The CDR3 runs 13 residues. In DNA form, the CDR3 reads TGTGCCAGCAGTTTACCTGGGTTAGGCAGGCAGTATTTT. Protein: CASSLPGLGRQYF.

The chain recombines TRBV4-1 with TRBJ2-5; TRBD2 matches at 7 bases. Germline V gene sequence: CDR1 MGHRA, CDR2 YSYEKL. CDR3 length: 14 residues. The junction had 9 bases not matched to a gene; V was cut back by 6 bases and J by 5 bases. CDR3 residues: CASRGGEKRETQYF. CDR3 sequence (DNA): TGCGCCAGCAGGGGGGGGGAAAAGAGGGAGACCCAGTACTTC.

The chain joins TRBV25-1 to TRBJ1-1; 11 nucleotides align to TRBD1. Looked up from germline, CDR1 is MGHDK and CDR2 is SYGVNS. Trimming removed 5 bases from V and 2 bases from J; junction bases left unmatched: 7. CDR3 length: 16 amino acids. The CDR3 nucleotides are TGTGCCAGCAGTACCCGGACAGGGGGCGTAAACACTGAAGCTTTCTTT. Encoded protein: CASSTRTGGVNTEAFF.

This chain uses TRBV6-6 with TRBJ2-7; D uncertain. The CDR3 has 13 residues. V lost 0 bases, J lost 6 bases, and 9 bases lay in between. The V gene's germline CDR1 is MNHNY and CDR2 SVGAGI (reference sequence). CDR3 sequence: CASSYSPGSEQYF. The CDR3, as DNA: TGTGCCAGCAGTTACTCGCCCGGCTCCGAGCAGTACTTC.

The chain combines TRBV2 with TRBJ2-1, with 8 bases fitting TRBD2. Germline V CDR1 and CDR2: SNHLY, FYNNEI. The V segment lost 7 bases and the J segment 1 base; nucleotides outside the gene matches: 3. The CDR3 is made up of 14 amino acids. The CDR3 loop reads CASKGGGSYNEQFF. The CDR3 coding sequence is TGTGCCAGCAAAGGCGGGGGGTCCTACAATGAGCAGTTCTTC.

The chain recombines TRBV6-1 with TRBJ2-2; D remains ambiguous. Trimming pared 3 bases from V and 8 bases from J, leaving 10 bases between. The CDR3 has 13 residues. CDR1 is MNHNS and CDR2 is SASEGT in the germline V gene. In DNA form, the CDR3 reads TGTGCCAGCAGTGACTCTTGGGATGGGGAGCTGTTTTTT. Protein product: CASSDSWDGELFF.

This chain uses TRBV7-9 with TRBJ1-2, with D unresolved. CDR1 is SEHNR and CDR2 is FQNEAQ in the germline V gene (reference sequence). Between the trimmed V and J ends, which lost 2 bases and 8 bases, there was a span of 9 bases. This CDR3 spans 12 amino acids. The CDR3 DNA sequence: TGTGCCAGCAGCTTATCCAAGGGCGGCTACACCTTC. Translating it yields CASSLSKGGYTF.

There are a few counts of this clone. The sample carries other DNA sequences with the same CDR3. This rearrangement joins TRBV5-1 to TRBJ1-2; 9 bases are shared with TRBD1. The length of the CDR3 is 14 residues. After removal of 4 bases from V and 3 bases from J, the junction contained 4 bases not matched to a gene. Germline V gene lookup returns CDR1 SGHRS and CDR2 YFSETQ. Here the CDR3 reads CASSTTGGDYGYTF. The CDR3 nucleotides are TGCGCCAGCAGCACGACAGGGGGAGACTATGGCTACACCTTC.

The chain uses TRBV7-9 and TRBJ1-2, with TRBD1 as a possible D gene (5 bases). The CDR3 sequence is 14 residues long. V was cut by 5 bases and J by 4 bases, with 14 bases left in between. Germline V gene lookup returns CDR1 SEHNR and CDR2 FQNEAQ (reference sequence). CDR3 sequence reads: CASSREGNSYGYTF. The CDR3 DNA reads TGTGCCAGCAGCAGAGAGGGGAATTCCTATGGCTACACCTTC.

The chain uses TRBV19 and TRBJ1-5; no firm D call. Trimming stripped 3 bases from V and 0 bases from J, with 12 bases between. Germline V gene sequence: CDR1 LNHDA, CDR2 SQIVND (reference sequence). This CDR3 has 16 amino acids. The CDR3 DNA reads as TGTGCCAGTAGTATGGAGCCGGCGTATAGCAATCAGCCCCAGCATTTT. Its protein is CASSMEPAYSNQPQHF.

The chain uses TRBV5-5 and TRBJ2-2; TRBD1 might be the D (5 bases). Trimming removed 3 bases at V and 4 bases at J, with 7 bases between. The CDR3 consists of 13 residues. Per germline, CDR1 SGHKS and CDR2 YYEKEE (reference sequence). The CDR3 loop is CASSYRGTGELFF. The CDR3 DNA follows: TGTGCCAGCAGCTATAGGGGCACCGGGGAGCTGTTTTTT.

The chain couples TRBV6-5 to TRBJ1-3; D is undetermined. The CDR3 runs 14 residues. Trimming shortened V by 6 bases and J by 4 bases, and 13 bases separated the two germline ends. Germline values: CDR1 MNHEY, CDR2 SVGAGI. CDR3: CASSSGRGGNTIYF. CDR3 nucleotide sequence: TGTGCCAGCAGCTCCGGACGTGGGGGAAACACCATATATTTT.

The chain links TRBV10-3 to TRBJ1-3, with TRBD1 matching 7 bases. V gave up 11 bases and J gave up 0 bases; unmatched junction bases: 7. CDR3 length equals 14 residues. CDR1 is ENHRY and CDR2 is SYGVKD in the germline V gene. CDR3 DNA sequence: TGTGCCTTAAAAGGGACAGACTCTGGAAACACCATATATTTT. Protein product: CALKGTDSGNTIYF.

This clone appeared a few times. The chain links TRBV14 to TRBJ2-5; TRBD1 agrees at 8 bases. This CDR3 contains 14 residues. Per germline, CDR1 SGHDN and CDR2 FVKESK. V was clipped by 6 bases and J by 1 base; unmatched bases: 4. CDR3 in DNA: TGTGCCAGCAGATCTACAGGGGGCCAAGAGACCCAGTACTTC. It codes for CASRSTGGQETQYF.

The rearrangement links TRBV9 to TRBJ2-5; 11 nucleotides agree with TRBD1. Per the germline V gene, CDR1 is SGDLS and CDR2 is YYNGEE. Trimming cost V 1 base and J 5 bases; bases outside gene matches: 7. The CDR3 runs to 16 residues. DNA of the CDR3: TGTGCCAGCAGCGTATCGGGGACAGGGGGTTTCGAGACCCAGTACTTC. Protein sequence: CASSVSGTGGFETQYF.